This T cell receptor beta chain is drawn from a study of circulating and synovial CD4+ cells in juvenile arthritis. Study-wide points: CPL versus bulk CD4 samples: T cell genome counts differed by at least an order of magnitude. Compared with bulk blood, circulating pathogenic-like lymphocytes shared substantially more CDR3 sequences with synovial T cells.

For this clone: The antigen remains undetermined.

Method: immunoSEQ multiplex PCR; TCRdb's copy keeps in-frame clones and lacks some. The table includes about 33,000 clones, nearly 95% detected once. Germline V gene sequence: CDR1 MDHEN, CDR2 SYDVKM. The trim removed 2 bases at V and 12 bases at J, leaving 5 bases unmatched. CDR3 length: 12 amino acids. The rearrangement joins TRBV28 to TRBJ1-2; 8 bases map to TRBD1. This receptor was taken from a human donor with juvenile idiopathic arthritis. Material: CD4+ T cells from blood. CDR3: CASSLTTGVHTF. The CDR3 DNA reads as TGTGCCAGCAGTTTAACGACAGGGGTTCACACCTTC.